This is a list of T cell receptor beta chains from one sample in a study of blood T cell repertoires in COVID-19. Profiled with immunoSEQ multiplex PCR; TCRdb holds only in-frame clones, not every one. The data contain about 200,000 clones, 85% to 90% of them seen just once; the ten biggest clones take up roughly 2.4%. The sequenced sample was peripheral blood. The receptors stem from a woman aged 50 to 60 with acute or convalescent COVID-19. Both conserved end residues are part of each CDR3. The D gene is left open where the match is weak.

D,J,V,CDR3,DNA
.,TRBJ1-1,TRBV11-3,CASSPAGTQSTEAFF,TGTGCCAGCAGCCCAGCGGGGACACAGAGCACTGAAGCTTTCTTT
TRBD1,TRBJ1-6,TRBV13,CASSSIDQGQDNSPLHF,TGTGCCAGCAGCTCCATCGATCAGGGACAGGATAATTCACCCCTCCACTTT
TRBD2,TRBJ2-3,TRBV11-2,CASSLVTSGDTQYF,TGTGCCAGCAGCTTAGTGACTAGCGGGGATACGCAGTATTTT
TRBD1,TRBJ1-2,TRBV20-1,CSASLIQGEGGYTF,TGCAGTGCTAGTCTAATCCAGGGGGAAGGTGGCTACACCTTC
TRBD1,TRBJ1-2,TRBV19,CASMQGAGYGYTF,TGTGCCAGTATGCAGGGGGCGGGCTATGGCTACACCTTC
.,TRBJ1-1,TRBV5-1,CASSFGGGRTEAFF,TGCGCCAGCAGCTTTGGCGGGGGGCGCACTGAAGCTTTCTTT
TRBD2,TRBJ2-7,TRBV4-3,CASSQVKRGNYEQYF,TGCGCCAGCAGCCAAGTAAAGCGGGGCAACTACGAGCAGTACTTC
.,TRBJ1-5,TRBV15,CATSRDRQGYQPQHF,TGTGCCACCAGCAGAGATAGGCAGGGGTACCAGCCCCAGCATTTT
TRBD1,TRBJ2-3,TRBV7-6,CASSLSGGKTDTQYF,TGTGCCAGCAGCTTATCAGGGGGTAAAACAGATACGCAGTATTTT
TRBD1,TRBJ1-2,TRBV30,CAWSGGTGTGGSNYGYTF,TGTGCCTGGAGTGGTGGTACCGGGACAGGGGGGTCGAACTATGGCTACACCTTC
TRBD2,TRBJ2-1,TRBV3-1/TRBV3-2,CASSQEGLADNEQFF,TGTGCCAGCAGCCAAGAAGGACTAGCGGACAATGAGCAGTTCTTC